This entry lists 31 T cell receptor beta chains sequenced from one sample in a study of T-cell reconstitution after alpha-beta-depleted transplantation in children. Unique molecular identifiers were built into the TCRbeta library. TCRdb independently ran MiXCR on the PCR reads; one entry per CDR3 protein. Counted here are around 440,000 distinct CDR3 sequences, 16% occurring once; the ten biggest clones make up 25% to 35%. The starting material was PBMCs, mostly from graft donor cells, obtained 360 days after TCRalphabeta/CD19-depleted stem cell transplant. These TCRs come from a boy younger than two who had a stem cell transplant for Wiskott-Aldrich syndrome, so the T cells may come from the graft donor.

V and J are TRBV20-1 and TRBJ2-1; weak D call: TRBD1 (6 bases). Between the trimmed V and J ends, which lost 1 base and 7 bases, there was a span of 11 bases. Germline V CDR1 and CDR2: DFQATT, SNEGSKA (reference sequence). This CDR3 has 13 amino acids. The CDR3 sequence is CSARGGHGNEQFF. Written as DNA, the CDR3 is TGCAGTGCTAGAGGGGGACATGGGAATGAGCAGTTCTTC.

The chain employs TRBV5-1 and TRBJ2-2, with D maybe TRBD2 (6 bases). Deletions cut 0 bases from V and 8 bases from J, with 14 bases between. Germline V gene lookup returns CDR1 SGHRS and CDR2 YFSETQ. The CDR3 covers 15 residues. CDR3 loop: CASSLAVGRTGELFF. In nucleotides, the CDR3 is TGCGCCAGCAGCTTGGCCGTGGGGAGGACTGGGGAGCTGTTTTTT. Variable domain in full (rest from reference TRBV5-1 and TRBJ2-2): KAGVTQTPRYLIKTRGQQVTLSCSPISGHRSVSWYQQTPGQGLQFLFEYFSETQRNKGNFPGRFSGRQFSNSRSEMNVSTLELGDSALYLCASSLAVGRTGELFFGEGSRLTVL.

The rearrangement joins TRBV12-3 or TRBV12-4 to TRBJ2-5; D remains unclear. The CDR3 contains 14 residues. Deletions cut 5 bases from V and 5 bases from J, with 15 bases between. The CDR3 reads CASSPPGRWETQYF. Written as DNA, the CDR3 is TGTGCCAGCAGTCCGCCCGGCAGGTGGGAGACCCAGTACTTC.

CDR3 amino acids: CASSKLEGRPIQPQHF. As DNA, the CDR3 is TGTGCCAGCAGCAAATTGGAGGGACGTCCTATACAGCCCCAGCATTTT. The chain has TRBV21-1 and TRBJ1-5. TRBV21-1 is a listed pseudogene. This CDR3 is built from 16 residues.

This clonotype was counted only a few times. The chain recombines TRBV21-1 with TRBJ2-3. TRBV21-1 is classified as a pseudogene. The CDR3 consists of 12 residues. The CDR3 DNA follows: TGTGCCAGCAGCCCCAATCTGGATACGCAGTATTTT. Translated, it gives CASSPNLDTQYF.

This clonotype came up a few times. J is TRBJ2-2 and V is TRBV1; the DNA was not used to check the table's D call, TRBD1. TRBV1 is termed a pseudogene. The CDR3 is 18 amino acids. Written as DNA, the CDR3 is TGCACCAGCACCCAGCGGGGGAGTCGTCTGGGTGTAACCGGGGAGCTGTTTTTT. Translating it yields CTSTQRGSRLGVTGELFF.

This sequence joins TRBV3-1 and TRBJ2-1, with TRBD2 matching over 7 bases. Losses at the gene ends were 4 bases for V and 5 bases for J; bases not matched to a gene: 5. This CDR3 has 14 residues. The germline V gene has CDR1 LGHDT and CDR2 YNNKEL (reference sequence). CDR3 DNA sequence: TGTGCCAGCAGCCCTTCGGGACTAAACAATGAGCAGTTCTTC. Protein: CASSPSGLNNEQFF.

This clonotype was observed a few times. The chain combines TRBV10-3 with TRBJ2-7, with 7 bases that match TRBD1. The ends lost 7 bases at V and 3 bases at J; junction bases unmatched: 6. In germline, CDR1 is ENHRY, CDR2 SYGVKD. This CDR3 region has 13 residues. The CDR3 DNA reads TGTGCCATCACCCCGGGACAGAACTACGAGCAGTACTTC. As protein: CAITPGQNYEQYF.

J is TRBJ2-7 and V is TRBV15, with D perhaps TRBD2 (7 bases). The CDR3 contains 20 residues. CDR1 is LNHNV, CDR2 YYDKDF, per germline (reference sequence). V gave up 3 bases and J gave up 4 bases, with 31 bases separating them. In DNA form, the CDR3 reads TGTGCCACCAGCAGCTCTACCCGGGGGGCTGCTGTTCAGCGGTGGTACGAGCAGTACTTC. This sequence encodes CATSSSTRGAAVQRWYEQYF.

The V call is TRBV28, the J call TRBJ2-7, with D possibly TRBD2 on 5 matching bases. Between the trimmed V and J ends, which lost 2 bases and 5 bases, there was a span of 16 bases. Germline CDR1 MDHEN, CDR2 SYDVKM. The CDR3 length is 15 residues. CDR3 sequence: CASSLHPSLPNEQYF. The CDR3 nucleotides are TGTGCCAGCAGTTTACACCCTAGCTTGCCCAACGAGCAGTACTTC.

The gene calls are TRBV2 and TRBJ2-1, with 10 bases that match TRBD1. This CDR3 is built from 17 residues. Germline CDR1 SNHLY, CDR2 FYNNEI. V shed 10 bases, J shed 7 bases, and the junction held 19 bases outside the gene matches. In DNA, the CDR3 is TGTGCCATTCCGGGACAGGGGCCCAGGAGAGGTGTTAATGAGCAGTTCTTC. Its protein product is CAIPGQGPRRGVNEQFF.

The V and J genes are TRBV7-2 and TRBJ2-7; no reliable D call. The CDR3 sequence is 13 residues long. CDR1 and CDR2 (germline): SGHTA, FQGNSA. The V end lost 5 bases, the J end lost 3 bases, and 11 bases lay between the germline ends. The CDR3 nucleotides read TGTGCCAGCAGCCTACCCGGGTACTACGAGCAGTACTTC. It codes for CASSLPGYYEQYF.

The rearrangement joins TRBV10-2 to TRBJ2-7; D remains ambiguous. V was trimmed by 4 bases and J by 3 bases, leaving 7 bases between them. Germline CDR1 WSHSY, CDR2 SAAADI. The CDR3 totals 12 residues. The CDR3 spells CASSAPDYEQYF. CDR3 bases: TGCGCCAGCAGTGCACCCGACTACGAGCAGTACTTC.

In this sample, this clonotype turned up a few times. The chain is built from TRBV6-2 or TRBV6-3 and TRBJ2-2, with TRBD2 identical over 11 bases. The germline V gene has CDR1 MNHEY and CDR2 SVGEGT. The CDR3 contains 15 residues. Unmatched junction bases numbered 4, after V lost 4 bases and J lost 6 bases. CDR3: CASSSLGLAAGELFF. The CDR3 DNA is TGTGCCAGCAGTTCCCTGGGACTAGCGGCCGGGGAGCTGTTTTTT.

The chain carries TRBV4-1 and TRBJ2-7, with a tentative D call TRBD1 (5 bases). The CDR3 runs to 15 residues. The germline V and J ends were trimmed by 2 bases and 5 bases, with 16 bases remaining between them. The germline V gene encodes CDR1 MGHRA and CDR2 YSYEKL. The CDR3 loop is CASSQTQGWINEQYF. The CDR3 coding sequence is TGCGCCAGCAGCCAAACTCAGGGTTGGATCAACGAGCAGTACTTC.

This clonotype has at least ten counts. The rearrangement uses TRBV10-3 and TRBJ2-7, with 10 bases lining up with TRBD1. CDR3 length: 13 residues. J lost 4 bases, V lost 11 bases, and 8 bases had no gene match. CDR1 and CDR2 from the germline V gene are ENHRY and SYGVKD. CDR3 residues: CAAGGTGVYEQYF. CDR3 in DNA: TGTGCCGCAGGGGGGACAGGGGTTTACGAGCAGTACTTC.

This clonotype showed up just a few times. The chain links TRBV7-8 to TRBJ2-1; 9 bases agree with TRBD1. V lost 5 bases and J lost 7; bases outside the gene matches: 6. The V gene's germline CDR1 is SGHVS and CDR2 FQNEAQ. This CDR3 has 14 residues. Written as DNA, the CDR3 is TGTGCCAGCAGCACGCGACAGGGGGGGAATGAGCAGTTCTTC. Translating it yields CASSTRQGGNEQFF.

CDR3 region: CASSLLAQAYNEQFF. The CDR3 DNA is TGTGCCAGCAGCTTACTAGCGCAGGCCTACAATGAGCAGTTCTTC. The rearrangement links TRBV7-9 to TRBJ2-1; possible D gene TRBD2, 6 bases. Trimming removed 2 bases from V and 2 bases from J, with 10 bases in between. The CDR3 has 15 residues. Germline CDR1 is SEHNR and CDR2 is FQNEAQ (reference sequence).

This clonotype was picked up a small number of times. The CDR3 DNA sequence: TGTGCCATCTCTAGACAAATTCCTAGCACAGATACGCAGTATTTT. Its translation: CAISRQIPSTDTQYF. V and J are TRBV10-3 and TRBJ2-3; no firm D call. V was trimmed by 8 bases and J by 0 bases, leaving 15 bases between them. Germline V CDR1 and CDR2: ENHRY, SYGVKD. This CDR3 contains 15 residues.

The chain joins TRBV20-1 to TRBJ1-2; 9 bases match TRBD1. J gave up 7 bases and V 0 bases, and 9 bases lay outside the gene matches. Germline assignment: CDR1 DFQATT and CDR2 SNEGSKA (reference sequence). The CDR3 covers 15 residues. This chain's CDR3 is CSARDQTRQGGGYTF. In DNA form, the CDR3 reads TGCAGTGCTAGAGATCAAACCCGACAGGGGGGTGGCTACACCTTC.

This clonotype was counted a few times. This chain joins TRBV20-1 and TRBJ1-2; 9 bases are a match to TRBD1. V shed 4 bases, J shed 3 bases, and the junction held 3 bases outside the gene matches. Germline lookup yields CDR1 DFQATT and CDR2 SNEGSKA (reference sequence). This CDR3 is 13 amino acids long. The CDR3 region has the DNA TGCAGTGCTAAAGGACAGGGGTACTATGGCTACACCTTC. Its translation: CSAKGQGYYGYTF.

This sequence joins TRBV5-1 and TRBJ2-1; TRBD2 is a possible D gene (5 bases). The V end lost 1 base, the J end lost 0 bases, and 17 bases lay between the germline ends. Germline values: CDR1 SGHRS, CDR2 YFSETQ. CDR3 length equals 18 residues. For the CDR3, the DNA is TGCGCCAGCAGCTTGTCGTTTGGCCCACGGGGCTCCTACAATGAGCAGTTCTTC. Residues: CASSLSFGPRGSYNEQFF.

This clonotype was found many times. The CDR3 reads CSARDPLYGYTF. CDR3 nucleotides: TGCAGTGCTAGAGATCCCCTCTATGGCTACACCTTC. V is TRBV20-1 and J is TRBJ1-2; no clear D gene. Germline loops: CDR1 DFQATT, CDR2 SNEGSKA (reference sequence). V was trimmed by 0 bases and J by 4 bases, leaving 6 bases between them. The CDR3 runs to 12 residues.

This chain links TRBV7-6 with TRBJ2-7; D call uncertain. Germline loops: CDR1 SGHVS, CDR2 FNYEAQ. V was trimmed by 1 base and J by 2 bases, leaving 12 bases between them. The CDR3 contains 15 residues. The DNA of the CDR3 is TGTGCCAGCAGCTTAGTAGAGAAGGTTGCCTACGAGCAGTACTTC. Protein sequence: CASSLVEKVAYEQYF. Combining the CDR3 with reference TRBV7-6 and TRBJ2-7 gives the whole variable domain GAGVSQSPRYKVTKRGQDVALRCDPISGHVSLYWYRQALGQGPEFLTYFNYEAQQDKSGLPNDRFSAERPEGSISTLTIQRTEQRDSAMYRCASSLVEKVAYEQYFGPGTRLTVT.

This clonotype has just a few counts. The chain uses TRBV5-1 and TRBJ2-7; tentative D call: TRBD1 (6 bases). The CDR3 extends over 14 amino acids. V was cut by 4 bases and J by 3 bases, with 14 bases left in between. Germline lookup yields CDR1 SGHRS and CDR2 YFSETQ. As DNA, the CDR3 is TGCGCCAGCAGCAAGACGGGACACAGCTACGAGCAGTACTTC. This gives the protein CASSKTGHSYEQYF.

This clonotype was recorded a few times. CDR3 sequence reads: CASMIPGNNEQFF. CDR3 coding DNA: TGTGCCAGCATGATCCCAGGGAACAATGAGCAGTTCTTC. The chain joins TRBV28 to TRBJ2-1; D is possibly TRBD1 (5 bases). The CDR3 length is 13 residues. Between the trimmed V and J ends, which lost 7 bases and 5 bases, there was a span of 12 bases. CDR1 and CDR2 (germline): MDHEN, SYDVKM.

The chain carries TRBV29-1 and TRBJ2-7; D remains ambiguous. Trimming stripped 4 bases from V and 0 bases from J, with 7 bases between. This CDR3 is built from 12 residues. Germline CDR1 reads SQVTM; CDR2 reads ANQGSEA. CDR3 sequence reads: CSVGVTSYEQYF. The CDR3 DNA reads as TGCAGCGTTGGGGTGACCTCCTACGAGCAGTACTTC.

This clonotype was observed a few times. V and J are TRBV30 and TRBJ1-5; D remains ambiguous. The CDR3 spans 14 residues. Germline V lookup: CDR1 GTSNPN, CDR2 SVGIG (reference sequence). Trimming shortened V by 0 bases and J by 0 bases, and 6 bases separated the two germline ends. The CDR3 coding sequence is TGTGCCTGGAGTGTAGCCATTAGCAATCAGCCCCAGCATTTT. It yields the protein CAWSVAISNQPQHF.

Only a few counts were recorded for this clonotype. The V and J genes are TRBV19 and TRBJ2-7, with 14 bases fitting TRBD2. This CDR3 is built from 15 residues. From germline, CDR1 is LNHDA and CDR2 SQIVND (reference sequence). The J segment lost 6 bases and the V segment lost 5 bases, leaving 6 bases of the junction unmatched. In nucleotides, the CDR3 is TGTGCCAGTAGTCTTGTAGGACTAGCGGGAGGCGAGCAGTACTTC. Translated: CASSLVGLAGGEQYF.

This rearrangement joins TRBV15 to TRBJ2-1; 7 nucleotides agree with TRBD2. Germline CDR1 is LNHNV and CDR2 is YYDKDF (reference sequence). Trimming took 1 base from V and 4 from J; bases not matched to a gene: 7. The CDR3 contains 16 residues. In DNA, the CDR3 is TGTGCCACCAGCAGAGTTAGGGGAGGGTCGTACAATGAGCAGTTCTTC. It codes for CATSRVRGGSYNEQFF.

The rearrangement links TRBV6-1 to TRBJ2-7; D could derive from TRBD1 or TRBD2 (6 bases each). V was trimmed by 6 bases and J by 3 bases, leaving 15 bases between them. The CDR3 has 14 amino acids. Germline V lookup: CDR1 MNHNS, CDR2 SASEGT. CDR3 region: CASSRRGLSYEQYF. The CDR3 region has the DNA TGTGCCAGCAGCCGCCGGGGGCTGAGCTACGAGCAGTACTTC.